Below, 20 T cell receptor beta chains from the same sample are listed, as sequenced in a study of OX40 agonist ivuxolimab in advanced cancers. Libraries were prepared through the immunoSEQ multiplex PCR assay. Sourced from immuneACCESS, this table was stored by TCRdb with only in-frame sequences that have V and J called. A share of the clones is absent; for the studies checked, an unresolved V gene accounts for under half, and the remainder has no known explanation. The sample records about 74,000 clones, approximately 87% of which are singletons. The top ten constitute approximately 0.98% of the sample. The sequenced sample was CD4+ or CD8+ T cells sorted from blood, obtained in a trial of the OX40 agonist ivuxolimab. All receptors derive from an adult with an advanced solid tumor such as melanoma, head and neck, liver or kidney cancer.

The chain carries TRBV7-2 and TRBJ2-1; no clear D. The CDR3 totals 14 residues. The V end lost 2 bases, the J end lost 6 bases, and 11 bases lay between the germline ends. Germline V lookup: CDR1 SGHTA, CDR2 FQGNSA. The CDR3 reads CASSLPGPRNEQFF. The CDR3 DNA reads as TGTGCCAGCAGCTTACCCGGACCGCGCAATGAGCAGTTCTTC.

The V call is TRBV2, the J call TRBJ1-3, with 9 positions matching TRBD1. This CDR3 is 13 amino acids long. Per germline, CDR1 SNHLY and CDR2 FYNNEI. With 8 bases clipped from V and 3 bases from J, the junction kept 2 bases outside the gene matches. CDR3 DNA sequence: TGTGCCAGCGTGGACAGGGGTGGAAACACCATATATTTT. It encodes CASVDRGGNTIYF.

This clone appeared a few times. The chain couples TRBV2 to TRBJ2-5, with 8 bases identical to TRBD2. The CDR3 totals 15 residues. Trimming took 4 bases from V and 7 from J; bases not matched to a gene: 11. The germline gives CDR1 SNHLY, CDR2 FYNNEI. CDR3 sequence reads: CASSAKLADIGTQYF. In nucleotides, the CDR3 is TGTGCCAGCAGTGCGAAACTAGCGGACATCGGGACCCAGTACTTC.

The chain is built from TRBV4-3 and TRBJ1-4; no clear D gene. Trimming took off 0 bases at V and 6 bases at J, with 8 bases between the two ends. Germline V gene data show CDR1 as LGHNA and CDR2 as YSLEER. CDR3 length equals 14 residues. CDR3 amino acids: CASSQEPRDEKLFF. CDR3 nucleotide sequence: TGCGCCAGCAGCCAAGAACCCCGGGATGAAAAACTGTTTTTT.

The rearrangement uses TRBV5-1 and TRBJ2-7, with 7 bases lining up with TRBD2. The CDR3 is made up of 15 amino acids. Per germline, CDR1 SGHRS and CDR2 YFSETQ. Unmatched junction bases numbered 9, after V lost 0 bases and J lost 6 bases. The CDR3: CASSLAAGTTGEQYF. Written as DNA, the CDR3 is TGCGCCAGCAGCTTGGCGGCCGGGACTACCGGCGAGCAGTACTTC.

Worth noting for this clone: Sequence at one end of the junction differs from germline and may be a read error. This chain links TRBV5-1 with TRBJ2-3; unclear D gene. The CDR3 spans 14 residues. Germline V gene sequence: CDR1 SGHRS, CDR2 YFSETQ. The DNA for the CDR3 is TGCGCCAGCAGGTTGGGTGTAAGCACAGATACGCAGTATTTT. As protein: CASRLGVSTDTQYF. Supplemented by reference TRBV5-1 and TRBJ2-3, the full variable domain reads KAGVTQTPRYLIKTRGQQVTLSCSPISGHRSVSWYQQTPGQGLQFLFEYFSETQRNKGNFPGRFSGRQFSNSRSEMNVSTLELGDSALYLCASRLGVSTDTQYFGPGTRLTVL.

With regard to this clone: One junction end does not reproduce the germline sequence, and a read error may be involved. The chain uses TRBV10-3 and TRBJ1-1; D unclear. Germline V CDR1 and CDR2: ENHRY, SYGVKD. The CDR3 has 12 residues. The DNA of the CDR3 is TGTGCCATCAGTGAGTCAAACAGTGAAGCTTTCTTT. It specifies CAISESNSEAFF.

J is TRBJ2-3 and V is TRBV6-1; 8 bases match TRBD2. V lost 7 bases and J lost 0; bases outside the gene matches: 3. CDR1 is MNHNS, CDR2 SASEGT, per germline. CDR3 length: 14 residues. Here the CDR3 reads CASKTSESTDTQYF. The CDR3 DNA sequence: TGTGCCAGCAAGACTAGCGAAAGCACAGATACGCAGTATTTT.

This sequence joins TRBV27 and TRBJ1-1; a weak D match, TRBD1 (5 bases). V lost 0 bases and J 8 bases, leaving 22 bases between the germline ends. The germline V gene encodes CDR1 MNHEY and CDR2 SMNVEV (reference sequence). The CDR3 extends over 17 amino acids. In nucleotides, the CDR3 is TGTGCCAGCAGTTTATCGAAGGGGTGGGGGGTTTTGCCGGAAGCTTTCTTT. It codes for CASSLSKGWGVLPEAFF.

The V gene is TRBV6-6, the J gene TRBJ2-7, with 11 bases lining up with TRBD1. V shed 7 bases and J 3 bases; nucleotides not matched to a gene: 5. Germline values: CDR1 MNHNY, CDR2 SVGAGI (reference sequence). This CDR3 is built from 14 residues. CDR3 in amino acids: CASTTGTGGYEQYF. CDR3 nucleotides: TGTGCCAGCACCACCGGGACAGGGGGCTACGAGCAGTACTTC.

Only one count was recorded for this clone. The rearrangement joins TRBV18 to TRBJ2-3, with unresolved D. Trimming removed 3 bases from V and 0 bases from J, with 10 bases in between. This CDR3 has 15 residues. Germline CDR1 reads KGHSH; CDR2 reads LQKENI. This CDR3 reads CASSPTESSTDTQYF. In nucleotides, the CDR3 is TGTGCCAGCTCACCCACAGAGTCTAGCACAGATACGCAGTATTTT.

The chain joins TRBV30 to TRBJ2-5; D gene unclear. CDR3 length: 11 amino acids. With 1 base removed from V and 11 bases from J, the gap between germline ends came to 11 bases. Germline CDR1 is GTSNPN and CDR2 is SVGIG (reference sequence). The CDR3 DNA follows: TGTGCCTGGAGTGAAGGGCGGATACAGTACTTC. It translates to CAWSEGRIQYF.

This clone was detected once. This chain joins TRBV4-2 and TRBJ2-2, with 10 nucleotides matching TRBD2. With V trimmed by 4 bases and J by 0 bases, 5 bases remained unmatched. Germline-derived CDR1 and CDR2 are LGHNA and YNFKEQ. The CDR3 loop spans 17 amino acids. CDR3 sequence reads: CASSRSGGATNTGELFF. CDR3 DNA: TGTGCCAGCAGCCGAAGCGGGGGGGCAACGAACACCGGGGAGCTGTTTTTT.

The chain recombines TRBV5-8 with TRBJ2-3, with D perhaps TRBD2 (6 bases). Germline lookup yields CDR1 SGHTS and CDR2 YDEGEE. This CDR3 has 17 residues. The V end lost 3 bases, the J end lost 1 base, and 18 bases lay between the germline ends. CDR3 region: CASSSEGGKWGTDTQYF. The CDR3 DNA sequence: TGTGCCAGCAGCTCGGAGGGCGGGAAATGGGGCACAGATACGCAGTATTTT.

The chain recombines TRBV7-2 with TRBJ2-7; 13 bases are a match to TRBD2. The CDR3 is 16 amino acids. V lost 6 bases to trimming and J lost 4 bases; unmatched junction nucleotides: 9. CDR1 is SGHTA, CDR2 FQGNSA, per germline. The CDR3 loop is CASRPGTSGVGYEQYF. As DNA, the CDR3 is TGTGCCAGCAGACCCGGGACTAGCGGGGTGGGGTACGAGCAGTACTTC.

The V call is TRBV11-2, the J call TRBJ2-1; the match to TRBD2 covers 10 bases. Germline V CDR1 and CDR2: SGHAT, FQNNGV. This CDR3 has 16 amino acids. J lost 10 bases, V lost 5 bases, and 14 bases had no gene match. CDR3 protein: CASSPNRGLAGEEQFF. CDR3 in DNA: TGTGCCAGCAGCCCAAATAGGGGGCTAGCGGGAGAAGAGCAGTTCTTC.

The genes are TRBV5-1 and TRBJ2-1; perhaps TRBD1 as D (6 bases). The germline CDR1 and CDR2 sequences are SGHRS and YFSETQ. The CDR3 extends over 13 amino acids. Trimming removed 2 bases at V and 8 bases at J, with 11 bases between. CDR3 sequence reads: CASSFSGVDEQFF. Here the CDR3 DNA reads TGCGCCAGCAGCTTCTCAGGGGTGGATGAGCAGTTCTTC.

The V gene is TRBV14, the J gene TRBJ2-6, with a tentative D call TRBD1 (6 bases). CDR1 and CDR2 from the germline V gene are SGHDN and FVKESK. This CDR3 contains 19 residues. V lost 0 bases, J lost 2 bases, and 17 bases lay in between. The CDR3 loop reads CASSQERGAGVTGANVLTF. In DNA, the CDR3 is TGTGCCAGCAGCCAAGAAAGGGGTGCAGGGGTGACTGGGGCCAACGTCCTGACTTTC.

The chain uses TRBV11-2 and TRBJ1-2; D gene ambiguous. CDR3 length equals 13 residues. The V end was cut by 1 base, the J end by 5 bases, with 8 bases between. Germline CDR1 and CDR2: SGHAT and FQNNGV. DNA of the CDR3: TGTGCCAGCAGCTTAGTTGGGTCATATGGCTACACCTTC. It encodes CASSLVGSYGYTF.

This clone was counted between two and nine times. The rearrangement uses TRBV11-2 and TRBJ2-2; D is undetermined. Trimming took off 6 bases at V and 5 bases at J, with 13 bases between the two ends. Germline CDR1 SGHAT, CDR2 FQNNGV. The CDR3 has 14 residues. The CDR3 coding sequence is TGTGCCAGCAGACACCAATTTTCGACCGGGGAGCTGTTTTTT. Encoded protein: CASRHQFSTGELFF.